This T cell receptor beta chain was found in a study of CD8+ T cells in alopecia areata. Trimming took 3 bases from V and 1 from J, leaving 7 bases between them. The CDR3 spans 13 residues. Germline V lookup: CDR1 SGHRS, CDR2 YFSETQ. Following extraction, RNA underwent reverse transcription to cDNA, which served as the sequencing template. Generated by immunoSEQ multiplex PCR, the TCRdb table keeps only in-frame clones and is missing some. The sample holds about 120,000 clones, 53% seen once. The study, taken as a whole, reports: Administration of tofacitinib significantly diminished scalp clonality and expanded CD8+ clones within the top 100.

Treatment indicated: oral pan-JAK inhibitor, 5-10 mg twice daily. This clone has only a few counts. Its antigen is unidentified. This receptor was identified in a human donor with alopecia areata. This specimen consisted of CD4+ T cells sorted from blood, obtained at week 4, from a patient treated with tofacitinib. The chain couples TRBV5-1 to TRBJ1-1; the D is unclear. The CDR3 bases are TGCGCCAGCAGCTCCGAGTCGAACACTGAAGCTTTCTTT. Encoded protein: CASSSESNTEAFF.